This T cell receptor (beta chain) was obtained from a study of shared clonotypes between healthy human individuals. This table comes from immunoSEQ multiplex PCR, and its TCRdb copy is limited to in-frame clones, with some not included. The sample includes fewer than 3 million clones, about nine tenths seen only once; the top ten take 0.37%. Germline-derived CDR1 and CDR2 are MDHEN and SYDVKM. The length of the CDR3 is 12 residues. Trimming pared 6 bases from V and 12 bases from J, leaving 15 bases between. The chain joins TRBV28 to TRBJ2-1; the D gene is possibly TRBD1 (5 bases). The specimen sequenced was naive CD4+ T cells from PBMCs. Subset noted: CD45RA+ positively selected. The sequence was obtained from a young man in good health. Some clones in this sample may be carry-over from other donors' samples. The CDR3, as DNA: TGTGCCAGCAGCCGCGACGTCCAGGGGCAGTTCTTC. Protein product: CASSRDVQGQFF.